The T cell receptor (beta chain) under discussion was sequenced for a study of blood T cell repertoires in COVID-19. This clone is a singleton in its sample. The CDR3 spans 14 residues. After removal of 4 bases from V and 4 bases from J, the junction contained 7 bases not matched to a gene. CDR1 is LNHDA, CDR2 SQIVND, per germline (reference sequence). Authors' data handling: How many nucleated cells were present was estimated from reference gene primer amplification. Using immunoSEQ multiplex PCR, the repertoire was profiled, and TCRdb retains in-frame clones only, with some absent. V and J calls plus clone size are reproduced from that table; the DNA served to infer D and trimming. The sample has roughly 150,000 clones, 65% to 85% seen once.

The TCR was taken from a woman aged 70-85 years who had recovered from COVID-19. The sample taken for sequencing was peripheral blood. The chain has TRBV19 and TRBJ2-7; 7 bases are shared with TRBD2. CDR3 DNA: TGTGCCAGTAGTACTAGCGGTAAGGGATACGAGCAGTACTTC. Translating it yields CASSTSGKGYEQYF.